These 21 T cell receptor beta chains were all obtained from the same sample, sequenced in a study of CD8 T cells in ankylosing spondylitis. Broader study findings: For ankylosing spondylitis blood, a TCR beta motif of several highly homologous variants appeared characteristic.

A single record per CDR3 protein comes from TCRdb applying MiXCR to the 5' RACE reads. This repertoire shows about 540,000 distinct CDR3 sequences, 12% found once; its top ten account for 6.8%. These TCRs' antigens remain unknown. The sample comprised blood, either unsorted or a sorted T cell fraction (not recorded which). All receptors derive from a male donor with ankylosing spondylitis.

The chain links TRBV4-1 to TRBJ2-3; 16 bases are a match to TRBD2. The CDR3 runs 18 residues. Germline V lookup: CDR1 MGHRA, CDR2 YSYEKL. V dropped 1 base and J dropped 5; count of bases not matched to a gene: 6. CDR3 protein: CASSQGTGTSGGEDTQYF. The CDR3, as DNA: TGCGCCAGCAGCCAAGGCACCGGGACTAGCGGGGGGGAAGATACGCAGTATTTT.

CDR3: CSALGAGDSNQPQHF. The CDR3 DNA reads as TGCAGTGCTCTTGGCGCGGGGGATAGCAATCAGCCCCAGCATTTT. J is TRBJ1-5 and V is TRBV20-1, with D perhaps TRBD1 (5 bases). Germline V gene sequence: CDR1 DFQATT, CDR2 SNEGSKA (reference sequence). Between the trimmed V and J ends, which lost 5 bases and 0 bases, there was a span of 14 bases. The CDR3 contains 15 residues.

The sample holds many counts of this clonotype. The rearrangement uses TRBV9 and TRBJ2-2, with 8 bases identical to TRBD2. Germline V CDR1 and CDR2: SGDLS, YYNGEE. Trimming cost V 0 bases and J 5 bases; bases outside gene matches: 6. This CDR3 region has 16 residues. For the CDR3, the DNA is TGTGCCAGCAGCGTAGTTCCGGGAGGGGGGACCGGGGAGCTGTTTTTT. This translates into CASSVVPGGGTGELFF.

This sequence joins TRBV25-1 and TRBJ1-4, with 7 bases that match TRBD1. Germline V CDR1 and CDR2: MGHDK, SYGVNS. The length of the CDR3 is 14 residues. The trim removed 4 bases at V and 8 bases at J, leaving 7 bases unmatched. In nucleotides, the CDR3 is TGTGCCAGCAGTGGTGCGACAGGGAGGGAAAAACTGTTTTTT. It translates to CASSGATGREKLFF. Together with reference TRBV25-1 and TRBJ1-4, the CDR3 gives the full variable domain: EADIYQTPRYLVIGTGKKITLECSQTMGHDKMYWYQQDPGMELHLIHYSYGVNSTEKGDLSSESTVSRIRTEHFPLTLESARPSHTSQYLCASSGATGREKLFFGSGTQLSVL.

This clonotype occurred a few times. The chain links TRBV2 to TRBJ1-5; 9 bases line up with TRBD1. The CDR3 has 14 amino acids. V was pared by 5 bases and J by 3 bases, with 2 bases of the junction left unmatched. CDR1 and CDR2 (germline): SNHLY, FYNNEI. CDR3 in DNA: TGTGCCAGCAGTACAGGGGGCACCAATCAGCCCCAGCATTTT. The encoded protein is CASSTGGTNQPQHF.

This clonotype has just a few counts. This chain links TRBV14 with TRBJ2-3, with D unclear. V shed 0 bases and J shed 6 bases, with 13 bases lying between them. This CDR3 is built from 15 residues. Germline CDR1 reads SGHDN; CDR2 reads FVKESK. CDR3 in amino acids: CASSQDLWPRDTQYF. The DNA of the CDR3 is TGTGCCAGCAGCCAAGATCTTTGGCCCCGGGATACGCAGTATTTT.

This sequence joins TRBV6-5 and TRBJ2-1, with D unresolved. The germline V and J ends were trimmed by 5 bases and 10 bases, with 12 bases remaining between them. This CDR3 has 12 amino acids. From germline, CDR1 is MNHEY and CDR2 SVGAGI. The CDR3 region has the DNA TGTGCCAGCAGTCGCCCTGGGGTAGAGCAGTTCTTC. As protein: CASSRPGVEQFF.

The CDR3 sequence is CSARNGLAGASEQFF. DNA of the CDR3: TGCAGTGCTAGAAATGGACTAGCGGGAGCAAGTGAGCAGTTCTTC. This chain links TRBV20-1 with TRBJ2-1; TRBD2 matches 13 bases. CDR1 is DFQATT, CDR2 SNEGSKA, per germline (reference sequence). Losses at the gene ends were 2 bases for V and 9 bases for J; bases not matched to a gene: 7. The CDR3 sequence is 15 residues long.

This clonotype turned up a few times. The chain has TRBV10-3 and TRBJ1-2, with 9 bases identical to TRBD1. Per the germline V gene, CDR1 is ENHRY and CDR2 is SYGVKD. The CDR3 has 17 residues. After removal of 1 base from V and 8 bases from J, the junction contained 14 bases not matched to a gene. In DNA, the CDR3 is TGTGCCATCAGTGAGTTTGTTCGAGGGACAGGGCGGGGAGGCTACACCTTC. Encoded protein: CAISEFVRGTGRGGYTF.

This chain uses TRBV2 with TRBJ1-5; D gene uncertain. Germline loops: CDR1 SNHLY, CDR2 FYNNEI. V lost 4 bases, J lost 11 bases, and 9 bases lay in between. This CDR3 has 11 amino acids. The chain's CDR3 is CASSAGAAQHF. CDR3 coding DNA: TGTGCCAGCAGTGCGGGAGCGGCCCAGCATTTT.

The chain joins TRBV18 to TRBJ2-1; D gene unclear. The germline CDR1 and CDR2 sequences are KGHSH and LQKENI. The V gene lost 2 bases and the J gene lost 2 bases, with 7 bases spanning the gap. The CDR3 sequence is 14 residues long. The CDR3 reads CASSPNPTYNEQFF. CDR3 DNA: TGTGCCAGCTCACCAAATCCCACCTACAATGAGCAGTTCTTC.

The chain combines TRBV20-1 with TRBJ1-4, with 7 positions matching TRBD1. V was clipped by 6 bases and J by 6 bases; unmatched bases: 13. The V gene's germline CDR1 is DFQATT and CDR2 SNEGSKA (reference sequence). This CDR3 spans 15 amino acids. The CDR3 bases are TGCAGTGCGCTCCTAGGGGGCCGCGGGGATGAAAAACTGTTTTTT. Residues: CSALLGGRGDEKLFF.

This clonotype was observed a few times. V usage is TRBV3-1 and J usage is TRBJ2-3; 9 bases are a match to TRBD2. Trimming at V came to 4 bases and at J to 3 bases, leaving 11 bases not matched to a gene. Germline values: CDR1 LGHDT, CDR2 YNNKEL (reference sequence). The CDR3 covers 17 residues. The CDR3 reads CASSPNEGLASTDTQYF. DNA of the CDR3: TGTGCCAGCAGCCCGAATGAGGGACTAGCTTCGACAGATACGCAGTATTTT.

A few counts support this clonotype. The rearrangement joins TRBV7-8 to TRBJ2-2; D is unclear. The CDR3 is 14 residues long. Trimming took 2 bases from V and 6 from J, leaving 10 bases between them. Germline V gives CDR1 SGHVS, CDR2 FQNEAQ. In DNA form, the CDR3 reads TGTGCCAGCAGCTTATCCGGGCTCCCCGGGGAGCTGTTTTTT. Translated: CASSLSGLPGELFF.

This clonotype was observed a single time. This sequence joins TRBV6-2 or TRBV6-3 and TRBJ2-7, with D perhaps matching TRBD1 (6 bases). The CDR3 runs to 12 residues. Germline CDR1 and CDR2: MNHEY and SVGEGT. The V and J ends lost 5 bases and 5 bases respectively, with 10 bases between them. CDR3 coding DNA: TGTGCCAGCAGTCCCGACAGGCACGAGCAGTACGTC. This gives the protein CASSPDRHEQYV.

The chain couples TRBV15 to TRBJ2-6; D call uncertain. This CDR3 region has 15 residues. Germline lookup yields CDR1 LNHNV and CDR2 YYDKDF (reference sequence). V dropped 1 base and J dropped 2 bases, with 6 bases sitting between them. CDR3 protein: CATSRVETGANVLTF. Here the CDR3 DNA reads TGTGCCACCAGCAGAGTGGAGACTGGGGCCAACGTCCTGACTTTC.

This clonotype was seen more than once but under ten times. The chain uses TRBV11-2 and TRBJ2-1, with a weak D call TRBD2 (5 bases). The CDR3 is made up of 14 amino acids. The ends were cut back, 4 bases at V and 6 bases at J, with 13 bases in the middle. CDR1 is SGHAT, CDR2 FQNNGV, per germline. CDR3 coding DNA: TGTGCCAGCAGCTCCCTCGGGGTTTCCAATGAGCAGTTCTTC. Translating gives CASSSLGVSNEQFF.

The CDR3 is CASSRTSGGYNEQFF. The CDR3 DNA reads as TGTGCCAGCAGTAGGACTAGCGGGGGCTACAATGAGCAGTTCTTC. The chain has TRBV12-3 or TRBV12-4 and TRBJ2-1; 13 nucleotides match TRBD2. With 5 bases clipped from V and 3 bases from J, the junction kept 1 base outside the gene matches. The CDR3 is 15 amino acids.

This clonotype was observed a handful of times. The chain joins TRBV12-3 or TRBV12-4 to TRBJ2-2; D not resolved. V was cut by 3 bases and J by 4 bases, with 6 bases left in between. This CDR3 contains 13 residues. CDR3: CASSFSRTGELFF. DNA for the CDR3: TGTGCCAGCAGTTTCAGTCGCACCGGGGAGCTGTTTTTT.

The rearrangement uses TRBV20-1 and TRBJ2-3; a weak D match, TRBD1 (5 bases). CDR1 and CDR2 from the germline V gene are DFQATT and SNEGSKA (reference sequence). This CDR3 region has 15 residues. V lost 5 bases and J 1 base, leaving 16 bases between the germline ends. The CDR3 region has the DNA TGCAGTGCTGAAGGGGATCGCCAGGGCACAGATACGCAGTATTTT. This sequence encodes CSAEGDRQGTDTQYF.

The chain uses TRBV30 and TRBJ2-2; a possible D gene is TRBD1 (5 bases). Trimming pared 6 bases from V and 6 bases from J, leaving 20 bases between. The CDR3 covers 15 residues. The germline CDR1 and CDR2 sequences are GTSNPN and SVGIG (reference sequence). The DNA of the CDR3 is TGTGCCTGTCCCCCGCAGGGTTTGTTAGCCGGGGAGCTGTTTTTT. Translating gives CACPPQGLLAGELFF.